These 22 T cell receptor beta chains share one sample of origin, sequenced in a study of T cell responses to AZD1222 COVID-19 vaccine. The data were produced by immunoSEQ multiplex PCR, yet TCRdb's version contains in-frame clones alone and is incomplete. The sample records approximately 77,000 clones, 92% being singletons. The starting material was peripheral blood, obtained 28 days after the second AZD1222 dose. These receptors were obtained from an adult who received the AZD1222 COVID-19 vaccine.

The rearrangement joins TRBV13 to TRBJ2-1, with 7 bases aligning to TRBD2. This CDR3 comprises 16 residues. Germline CDR1 is PRHDT and CDR2 is FYEKMQ (reference sequence). J gave up 7 bases and V 5 bases, and 14 bases lay outside the gene matches. The CDR3 is CASSPMLRESRNEQFF. The CDR3 nucleotides read TGTGCCAGCAGCCCGATGCTGCGGGAGAGTAGGAATGAGCAGTTCTTC.

This clone showed up just once. This chain uses TRBV5-4 with TRBJ2-3; 12 bases map to TRBD2. The CDR3 runs 15 residues. V gave up 4 bases and J gave up 5 bases; unmatched junction bases: 5. The germline CDR1 and CDR2 sequences are SGHNT and YYREEE (reference sequence). This CDR3 reads CASSGTSGFVDTQYF. CDR3 coding DNA: TGTGCCAGCAGCGGGACTAGCGGGTTCGTAGATACGCAGTATTTT.

The J gene is TRBJ1-1, the V gene TRBV7-8; D not resolved. This CDR3 has 13 amino acids. The germline V gene encodes CDR1 SGHVS and CDR2 FQNEAQ. The V end lost 6 bases, the J end lost 2 bases, and 10 bases lay between the germline ends. In nucleotides, the CDR3 is TGTGCCAGCAGTTCCGAAGAAAACACTGAAGCTTTCTTT. It encodes CASSSEENTEAFF.

The genes are TRBV27 and TRBJ1-1; no reliable D call. Germline CDR1 and CDR2: MNHEY and SMNVEV (reference sequence). CDR3 length equals 13 residues. The V end was cut by 6 bases, the J end by 6 bases, with 14 bases between. The CDR3 region has the DNA TGTGCCAGCAGATTAGGGTGGAGGGCTGAAGCTTTCTTT. It codes for CASRLGWRAEAFF.

This chain links TRBV5-6 with TRBJ1-1; D ambiguous. Deletions cut 0 bases from V and 3 bases from J, with 9 bases between. The germline gives CDR1 SGHDT, CDR2 YYEEEE. CDR3 length: 14 residues. CDR3 sequence: CASSLANEDTEAFF. In DNA form, the CDR3 reads TGTGCCAGCAGCTTGGCCAACGAGGACACTGAAGCTTTCTTT. Looking up the rest from reference TRBV5-6 and TRBJ1-1 gives the full variable domain: DAGVTQSPTHLIKTRGQQVTLRCSPKSGHDTVSWYQQALGQGPQFIFQYYEEEERQRGNFPDRFSGHQFPNYSSELNVNALLLGDSALYLCASSLANEDTEAFFGQGTRLTVV.

The chain uses TRBV30 and TRBJ1-4; tentatively, D is TRBD1 (5 bases). This CDR3 contains 16 residues. Germline values: CDR1 GTSNPN, CDR2 SVGIG (reference sequence). The V and J ends lost 0 bases and 3 bases respectively, with 14 bases between them. CDR3 DNA: TGTGCCTGGAGTGTACACCCGACAGTACCTAATGAAAAACTGTTTTTT. This translates into CAWSVHPTVPNEKLFF.

This clone has only one observation. This chain uses TRBV4-3 with TRBJ2-2, with unresolved D. The CDR3 spans 14 residues. Between the trimmed V and J ends, which lost 0 bases and 4 bases, there was a span of 6 bases. Germline lookup yields CDR1 LGHNA and CDR2 YSLEER. In DNA, the CDR3 is TGCGCCAGCAGCCAAGATTCGGCCACCGGGGAGCTGTTTTTT. Amino acids: CASSQDSATGELFF.

The V gene is TRBV2, the J gene TRBJ2-3; D is unresolved. The CDR3 spans 13 residues. Germline lookup yields CDR1 SNHLY and CDR2 FYNNEI. V dropped 7 bases and J dropped 5 bases, with 13 bases sitting between them. The DNA for the CDR3 is TGTGCCAGCATCTCGTTGGCCGTAGATACGCAGTATTTT. Translating it yields CASISLAVDTQYF.

CDR3 coding DNA: TGTGCCAGCAGTTCGGGACTAGCGGGGAGCACAGATACGCAGTATTTT. Protein product: CASSSGLAGSTDTQYF. The rearrangement uses TRBV27 and TRBJ2-3; 13 nucleotides match TRBD2. The CDR3 sequence is 16 residues long. Germline V gene lookup returns CDR1 MNHEY and CDR2 SMNVEV (reference sequence). The V gene end was trimmed by 4 bases and the J gene end by 0 bases; junction bases not matched to a gene: 1.

V usage is TRBV7-2 and J usage is TRBJ2-5, with 8 bases that match TRBD2. The CDR3 has 14 amino acids. V trimming: 6 bases; J trimming: 2 bases; junction bases outside the gene matches: 5. Germline CDR1 is SGHTA and CDR2 is FQGNSA. The DNA of the CDR3 is TGTGCCAGCAGGCAGCGGGAGTCACAAGAGACCCAGTACTTC. Its translation is CASRQRESQETQYF. The whole variable domain, filled in from reference TRBV7-2 and TRBJ2-5, reads GAGVSQSPSNKVTEKGKDVELRCDPISGHTALYWYRQSLGQGLEFLIYFQGNSAPDKSGLPSDRFSAERTGGSVSTLTIQRTQQEDSAVYLCASRQRESQETQYFGPGTRLLVL.

The chain is built from TRBV28 and TRBJ1-6; perhaps TRBD1 as D (5 bases). The germline V gene has CDR1 MDHEN and CDR2 SYDVKM. The CDR3 contains 13 residues. Trimming took off 7 bases at V and 7 bases at J, with 11 bases between the two ends. The CDR3 DNA sequence: TGTGCCAGCACCAGGGCAGACAATTCACCCCTCCACTTT. Translating it yields CASTRADNSPLHF.

The V call is TRBV29-1, the J call TRBJ1-2; the D gene is possibly TRBD1 (6 bases). This CDR3 region has 15 residues. Trimming left V 3 bases short and J 1 base short, with 15 bases between. Germline CDR1 and CDR2: SQVTM and ANQGSEA. This CDR3 is CSVDTWGRDNYGYTF. The CDR3 DNA is TGCAGCGTTGATACCTGGGGGCGAGATAACTATGGCTACACCTTC.

V usage is TRBV21-1 and J usage is TRBJ2-3; TRBD2 is the table's D call, not checked against the DNA. TRBV21-1 is listed as a pseudogene. CDR3 size: 21 residues. CDR3 amino acids: CASSKWGGLAGGPARTDTQYF. The CDR3 DNA follows: TGTGCCAGCAGCAAATGGGGGGGCCTAGCGGGAGGGCCGGCCCGCACAGATACGCAGTATTTT.

This sequence joins TRBV3-1 (or the pseudogene TRBV3-2) and TRBJ2-1, with TRBD2 matching 8 bases. The CDR3 length is 15 residues. V gave up 0 bases and J gave up 7 bases; unmatched junction bases: 5. CDR1 and CDR2 (germline): LGHDT, YNNKEL (reference sequence). The CDR3 sequence is CASSQEQREWNEQFF. The CDR3, as DNA: TGTGCCAGCAGCCAAGAACAGCGGGAGTGGAATGAGCAGTTCTTC.

The gene calls are TRBV10-3 and TRBJ1-3, with D possibly TRBD1 on 5 matching bases. Per germline, CDR1 ENHRY and CDR2 SYGVKD. The V and J ends lost 4 bases and 3 bases respectively, with 22 bases between them. This CDR3 comprises 18 residues. CDR3 residues: CAISGGVYGGAIGNTIYF. DNA for the CDR3: TGTGCCATCAGTGGAGGTGTGTATGGCGGGGCCATTGGAAACACCATATATTTT.

The chain has TRBV5-1 and TRBJ2-7, with D tentatively TRBD1 (6 bases). The CDR3 extends over 15 amino acids. Germline loops: CDR1 SGHRS, CDR2 YFSETQ. Trimming took off 3 bases at V and 5 bases at J, with 18 bases between the two ends. The CDR3 DNA sequence: TGCGCCAGCAGCTCCAGCGGACAGCTGTCCGACGAGCAGTACTTC. This sequence encodes CASSSSGQLSDEQYF.

This chain connects TRBV10-3 to TRBJ1-5; tentative D call: TRBD1 (5 bases). The V end was cut by 11 bases, the J end by 7 bases, with 15 bases between. Germline V gene data show CDR1 as ENHRY and CDR2 as SYGVKD. The CDR3 spans 12 residues. The CDR3 coding sequence is TGTGCCCCCGGCGGGACCGGCCAGCCCCAGCATTTT. This codes for CAPGGTGQPQHF.

The chain joins TRBV18 to TRBJ2-2, with D hard to call. The germline V and J ends were trimmed by 3 bases and 1 base, with 0 bases remaining between them. The CDR3 runs 12 residues. Germline CDR1 and CDR2: KGHSH and LQKENI. CDR3 in amino acids: CASSPNTGELFF. CDR3 nucleotide sequence: TGTGCCAGCTCACCGAACACCGGGGAGCTGTTTTTT.

CDR3 nucleotide sequence: TGTGCCTGTCAGACAGGGTGGGTAGGGCAGTACTTC. The encoded protein is CACQTGWVGQYF. The chain employs TRBV30 and TRBJ2-7, with 7 positions matching TRBD1. The CDR3 has 12 residues. CDR1 is GTSNPN and CDR2 is SVGIG in the germline V gene (reference sequence). V shed 6 bases, J shed 9 bases, and the junction held 11 bases outside the gene matches.

This chain connects TRBV30 to TRBJ1-2; TRBD1 is a possible D gene (6 bases). The CDR3 has 13 residues. Germline V gene lookup returns CDR1 GTSNPN and CDR2 SVGIG (reference sequence). With 5 bases removed from V and 4 bases from J, the gap between germline ends came to 14 bases. CDR3 DNA sequence: TGTGCCTGGGACGGACAGCGGCTCTATGGCTACACCTTC. Protein sequence: CAWDGQRLYGYTF.

This clone was recorded only once. The chain combines TRBV19 with TRBJ1-4, with D possibly matching TRBD1 (6 bases). The V gene's germline CDR1 is LNHDA and CDR2 SQIVND (reference sequence). Trimming removed 7 bases at V and 8 bases at J, with 8 bases between. The CDR3 sequence is 11 residues long. CDR3 sequence: CASTGEEKLFF. As DNA, the CDR3 is TGTGCCAGTACAGGGGAAGAAAAACTGTTTTTT.

The J gene is TRBJ2-7, the V gene TRBV7-9; 8 positions match TRBD2. The CDR3 is made up of 14 amino acids. Germline V lookup: CDR1 SEHNR, CDR2 FQNEAQ (reference sequence). V gave up 6 bases and J gave up 4 bases; unmatched junction bases: 8. CDR3: CASRATSAEYEQYF. In nucleotides, the CDR3 is TGTGCCAGCAGGGCGACTAGCGCTGAATACGAGCAGTACTTC.